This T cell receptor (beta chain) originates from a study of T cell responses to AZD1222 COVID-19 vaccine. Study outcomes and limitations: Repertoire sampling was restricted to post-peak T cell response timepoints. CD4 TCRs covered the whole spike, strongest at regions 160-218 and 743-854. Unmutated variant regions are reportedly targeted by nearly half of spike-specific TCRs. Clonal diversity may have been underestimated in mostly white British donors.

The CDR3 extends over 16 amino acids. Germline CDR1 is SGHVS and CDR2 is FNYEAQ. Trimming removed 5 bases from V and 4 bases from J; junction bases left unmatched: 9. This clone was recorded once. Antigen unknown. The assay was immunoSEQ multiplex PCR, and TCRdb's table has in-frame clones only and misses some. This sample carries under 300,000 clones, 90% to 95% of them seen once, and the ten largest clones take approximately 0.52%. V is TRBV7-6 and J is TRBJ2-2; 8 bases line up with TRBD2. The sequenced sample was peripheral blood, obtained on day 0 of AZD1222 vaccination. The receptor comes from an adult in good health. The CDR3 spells CASSARLAHGTGELFF. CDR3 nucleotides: TGTGCCAGCAGCGCCCGACTAGCGCACGGCACCGGGGAGCTGTTTTTT. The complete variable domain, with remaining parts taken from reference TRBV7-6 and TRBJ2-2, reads GAGVSQSPRYKVTKRGQDVALRCDPISGHVSLYWYRQALGQGPEFLTYFNYEAQQDKSGLPNDRFSAERPEGSISTLTIQRTEQRDSAMYRCASSARLAHGTGELFFGEGSRLTVL.